These 2 T cell receptor beta chains share one sample of origin, sequenced in a study of regulatory T cells in long-lasting Graves disease. The time point is: newly diagnosed GD, antithyroid drugs for less than 3 months. Construction of the TCR library relied on RNA isolated from PBMCs. TCR beta libraries were built with iRepertoire HTBI primers and Arm-PCR of CDR3 regions. TCRdb re-analysed the multiplex PCR reads in MiXCR, keeping a single row per CDR3 protein. The sample shows 350,000 to 500,000 distinct CDR3 sequences, around 17% of them seen only once. This sample was shared with a second study, whose subject was T cells in Graves' hyperthyroidism and ophthalmopathy.

The source was peripheral blood mononuclear cells (PBMCs), collected at new diagnosis, from a patient treated with antithyroid drugs. Every receptor here comes from a woman aged 30 to 39 with Graves disease.

V usage is TRBV2 and J usage is TRBJ1-1, with no clear D. The CDR3 runs to 14 residues. The V and J ends lost 7 bases and 0 bases respectively, with 12 bases between them. The germline V gene has CDR1 SNHLY and CDR2 FYNNEI. The CDR3 region has the DNA TGTGCCAGCATGAGGGAAGCCATGAACACTGAAGCTTTCTTT. Amino acid sequence: CASMREAMNTEAFF.

This clonotype was detected only a few times. A clone one base away is much larger, so this may be a read error. This chain links TRBV11-1 with TRBJ2-5; D is uncertain. The germline CDR1 and CDR2 sequences are SGHAT and FQDESV (reference sequence). Trimming took off 5 bases at V and 10 bases at J, with 17 bases between the two ends. This CDR3 is 13 amino acids long. DNA of the CDR3: TGTGCCAGCAGCGTAACCGGGCCCAGGAACCAGTACTTC. Amino acid sequence: CASSVTGPRNQYF.